A selection of T cell receptor beta chains follows, all from one sample in a study of response to subunit inactivated influenza vaccine. TCRdb processed the RT-PCR reads anew with MiXCR; each CDR3 protein has one entry. The table includes a few hundred thousand distinct CDR3 sequences, less than 15% detected once. The specimen comprised PBMCs from blood, sampled 12 days after vaccination. All receptors derive from a man between 50 and 59 years old who received an inactivated influenza vaccine. Each CDR3 is given with its conserved first and last residue. D genes are given only for firm matches. Rows give clone size only sometimes, using once, few, many, or a class for an expanded clone.

size	D	V	J	DNA	CDR3
few	-	TRBV5-1	TRBJ1-1	TGCGCCAGCAGCTTGGATATCATGAACACTGAAGCTTTCTTT	CASSLDIMNTEAFF
-	TRBD1	TRBV18	TRBJ2-1	TGTGCCAGCTCACTCCGGGACAGGGTAAATGAGCAGTTCTTC	CASSLRDRVNEQFF
few	TRBD2	TRBV7-9	TRBJ2-3	TGTGCCAGCAGCCAGGGACTAGATTTCACAGATACGCAGTATTTT	CASSQGLDFTDTQYF
many	-	TRBV6-1	TRBJ2-1	TGTGCCAGCATCACGGAGGGGTCCTACAATGAGCAGTTCTTC	CASITEGSYNEQFF
few	-	TRBV20-1	TRBJ1-5	TGCAGTGCTACCCGGACAATCACTCAGCCCCAGCATTTT	CSATRTITQPQHF
few	-	TRBV4-2	TRBJ2-2	TGTGCCAGCAGCCAAAGGGGGGCCTCTGTTATCGGGGAGCTGTTTTTT	CASSQRGASVIGELFF
-	-	TRBV20-1	TRBJ2-7	TGCAGTGCTGCCGACCAGGAATACTACGAGCAGTACTTC	CSAADQEYYEQYF
-	TRBD2	TRBV12-3/TRBV12-4	TRBJ2-5	TGTGCCAGCAGTCCGTTAGCGGGGGCCCCCCAAGAGACCCAGTACTTC	CASSPLAGAPQETQYF
few	-	TRBV19	TRBJ2-1	TGTGCCAGTAGTATAGGAGGGGGCTCCTACAATGAGCAGTTCTTC	CASSIGGGSYNEQFF
-	TRBD2	TRBV12-3/TRBV12-4	TRBJ2-7	TGTGCCAGCACCCGGGGGCTAGCGGGGGACGAGCAGTACTTC	CASTRGLAGDEQYF
-	-	TRBV12-3/TRBV12-4	TRBJ1-5	TGTGCCAGCAGTTTTGGGGGGGCGGAACAGCCCCAGCATTTT	CASSFGGAEQPQHF
few	-	TRBV5-6	TRBJ1-2	TGTGCCAGCAGCTTTATCCATGGCTACACCTTC	CASSFIHGYTF
-	TRBD2	TRBV30	TRBJ2-1	TGTGCCTGGAGTAGGCGGGGGAGCAATGAGCAGTTCTTC	CAWSRRGSNEQFF
few	TRBD1	TRBV10-3	TRBJ2-3	TGTGCCATCACAGCGGACAGGGATTCGCCAGATACGCAGTATTTT	CAITADRDSPDTQYF
-	-	TRBV5-6	TRBJ2-4	TGTGCCAGCAACCGTCCGGCAGGGAACAAAAACATTCAGTACTTC	CASNRPAGNKNIQYF
once	-	TRBV20-1	TRBJ2-7	TGCAGTGCTCACAGACACGTCCAAGTCGACGAGCAGTCCTTC	CSAHRHVQVDEQSF
-	-	TRBV7-2	TRBJ2-7	TGTGCCAGCAGCTTGGGGGAGTGGGGCGAGCAGTACTTC	CASSLGEWGEQYF
many	-	TRBV5-1	TRBJ2-1	TGCGCCAGCAGCCCCGTTACTAGGGCCTCCTACAATGAGCAGTTCTTC	CASSPVTRASYNEQFF
few	-	TRBV14	TRBJ2-1	TGTGCCAGCAGCCAAGATTTGTCCTACAATGAGCAGTTCTTC	CASSQDLSYNEQFF
many	TRBD1	TRBV12-3/TRBV12-4	TRBJ1-5	TGTGCCAGCAGTCGGGACAGGGGCAATCAGCCCCAGCATTTT	CASSRDRGNQPQHF
-	-	TRBV7-7	TRBJ2-2	TGTGCTAGCAGCGATGGCTCCGGGGAGCTGTTTTTT	CASSDGSGELFF
-	-	TRBV7-9	TRBJ1-1	TGTGCCAGCAGACTTACCGGGACACAGAACACTGAAGCTTTCTTT	CASRLTGTQNTEAFF
-	TRBD1	TRBV6-6	TRBJ1-2	TGTGCCAGCAGGGACAGGGGGCAGCATGGCTACACCTTC	CASRDRGQHGYTF
-	-	TRBV5-5	TRBJ2-3	TGTGCCAGCAGCTTGGCCCACGGGGTCGGCACAGATACGCAGTATTTT	CASSLAHGVGTDTQYF
few	TRBD2	TRBV6-2/TRBV6-3	TRBJ2-1	TGTGCCAGCATATTACGACTAGCGGGCGACTACAATGAGCAGTTCTTC	CASILRLAGDYNEQFF
-	TRBD2	TRBV28	TRBJ2-7	TGTGCCAGCAAGGAGCGGGAGTACGAGCAGTACTTC	CASKEREYEQYF
-	-	TRBV7-9	TRBJ1-1	TGTGCCAGCAGCACTCTCGTCACTGAAGCTTTCTTT	CASSTLVTEAFF
few	TRBD2	TRBV29-1	TRBJ2-5	TGCAGCGTTGAATCTAGCGGGATCGGGGAGACCCAGTACTTC	CSVESSGIGETQYF
few	-	TRBV7-9	TRBJ2-3	TGTGCCAGCAGTCACATGGGTGCAGATACGCAGTATTTT	CASSHMGADTQYF
few	-	TRBV4-1	TRBJ1-4	TGCGCCAGCAGCCAGCCGGGTCTTCTCAATGAAAAACTGTTTTTT	CASSQPGLLNEKLFF
-	TRBD1	TRBV5-6	TRBJ2-7	TGTGCCAGCAGCTTGAAGGACAGGGTAAAACCTACGGACTCCTACGAGCAGTACTTC	CASSLKDRVKPTDSYEQYF
-	-	TRBV14	TRBJ2-1	TGTGCCAGGATAGTCTTCTCCTACAATGAGCAGTTCTTC	CARIVFSYNEQFF
-	-	TRBV11-2	TRBJ2-7	TGTGCCAGCAGCTTAGAATGGTTCGGGACGGCAATCTACGAGCAGTACTTC	CASSLEWFGTAIYEQYF
-	-	TRBV9	TRBJ2-7	TGTGCCAGCAGCGTAGCTCTGGACGGACCCTCCAACGAGCAGTACTTC	CASSVALDGPSNEQYF
-	-	TRBV7-9	TRBJ2-5	TGTGCCAGCAGCTTAAGGGGTAGGGATATGGAGACCCAGTACTTC	CASSLRGRDMETQYF
many	-	TRBV20-1	TRBJ2-7	TGCGGGGCGAAATCGGGGTACGAGCAGTACTTC	CGAKSGYEQYF
-	TRBD1	TRBV6-1	TRBJ2-1	TGTGCCAGCAGTGGAAGGGGGCGCGGTTACAATGAGCAGTTCTTC	CASSGRGRGYNEQFF
few	-	TRBV7-9	TRBJ2-7	TGTGCCAGCACCTCTCGGGGGTACGAGCAGTACTTC	CASTSRGYEQYF
-	TRBD2	TRBV7-2	TRBJ2-7	TGTGCCAGCAGCGGTAAGACTAGCGGCCCAACAGAGGAGTACTTC	CASSGKTSGPTEEYF
-	-	TRBV24-1	TRBJ2-1	TGTGCCACCGGAAAAACTACAGGCAGTGAGCAGTTCTTC	CATGKTTGSEQFF
many	-	TRBV12-3/TRBV12-4	TRBJ2-6	TGTGCCAGCAGCTCGTCTGGGGCCAACGTCCTGACTTTC	CASSSSGANVLTF
few	-	TRBV15	TRBJ2-1	TGTGCCACCAGCAGAGATCTCCGGGCACCCCTATCCTACAATGAGCAGTTCTTC	CATSRDLRAPLSYNEQFF
few	TRBD2	TRBV7-2	TRBJ2-7	TGTGCCAGCAGCTTGACCGGGACTAGCGGGAGTAAGCAGTACTTC	CASSLTGTSGSKQYF
few	TRBD2	TRBV20-1	TRBJ2-1	TGCAGTGCTAGAGATCGTCTAGCGGGAGGTAATGAGCAGTTCTTC	CSARDRLAGGNEQFF
few	-	TRBV9	TRBJ2-3	TGTGCCAGCAGCGAGCACTGGGGGGTAGATACGCAGTATTTT	CASSEHWGVDTQYF
-	TRBD1	TRBV29-1	TRBJ1-2	TGCAGCGCAGGACAGGGATGGCGCGATGGCTACACCTTC	CSAGQGWRDGYTF
-	-	TRBV3-1	TRBJ2-2	TGTGCCAGCAGCCAAGGGACTATCACCGGGGAGCTGTTTTTT	CASSQGTITGELFF
-	-	TRBV7-9	TRBJ1-2	TGTGCCAGCAGCTTAAGAGCAGGGGAACGTGGTGGCTACACCTTC	CASSLRAGERGGYTF
-	-	TRBV6-2/TRBV6-3	TRBJ1-6	TGTGCCAGCAGACCAGACGGCCCGAATAATTCACCCCTCCACTTT	CASRPDGPNNSPLHF
few	TRBD1	TRBV20-1	TRBJ1-1	TGCAGTGCGCCGGGGACAGGGGACACTGAAGCTTTCTTT	CSAPGTGDTEAFF
-	-	TRBV29-1	TRBJ2-2	TGCAGCGTACAAGGGGGAACGGGAGGCACAACCGGGGAGCTGTTTTTT	CSVQGGTGGTTGELFF